This TCR beta chain is from a study of cytomegalovirus exposure and HLA in healthy donors. Study-level findings and limits: In vitro assays verified that three CMV-associated chains recognized CMV antigens specifically. Further analysis, carried out later, found HLA-associated TCR beta chains more clonally expanded than equally common other chains. Trimming of TCR beta V- and J-genes showed a link, identified in a later analysis, to a missense DCLRE1C variant. Per published accounts, TCR beta sequences correctly predicted the HLA-A and HLA-B alleles of most subjects.

Primers: 60 Vbeta forward and 13 Jbeta reverse. This table comes from immunoSEQ multiplex PCR, and its TCRdb copy is limited to in-frame clones, with some not included. The table has about 120,000 clones, about 81% seen once. The CDR3 sequence is 13 residues long. V was pared by 0 bases and J by 5 bases, with 7 bases between. Germline CDR1 SGHTA, CDR2 FQGNSA. Remarks on this clone: Its antigen is not known.

Sequencing was done on a sample of PBMCs. This clonotype was obtained from a woman in her forties or fifties in good health and CMV-seropositive. The chain links TRBV7-2 to TRBJ2-5; tentative D call: TRBD2 (6 bases). The CDR3 reads CASSLAEGETQYF. The CDR3 coding sequence is TGTGCCAGCAGCTTAGCGGAGGGGGAGACCCAGTACTTC. Supplemented by reference TRBV7-2 and TRBJ2-5, the full variable domain reads GAGVSQSPSNKVTEKGKDVELRCDPISGHTALYWYRQSLGQGLEFLIYFQGNSAPDKSGLPSDRFSAERTGGSVSTLTIQRTQQEDSAVYLCASSLAEGETQYFGPGTRLLVL.